Listed here are 31 T cell receptor beta chains from one sample, sequenced in a study of cytomegalovirus exposure and HLA in healthy donors. PCR involved 60 Vbeta and 13 Jbeta primers. Libraries were prepared by immunoSEQ multiplex PCR; TCRdb keeps only in-frame clonotypes and omits some of them. The sample contains fewer than 150,000 clones, over 60% of which appear only once. The specimen sequenced was PBMCs. Source of these receptors: a woman aged 45-59 years in good health and CMV-seronegative.

The rearrangement links TRBV25-1 to TRBJ1-2, with D unclear. This CDR3 has 13 amino acids. V lost 8 bases and J 4 bases, leaving 14 bases between the germline ends. Germline CDR1 reads MGHDK; CDR2 reads SYGVNS. The CDR3 sequence: CASSAGVFYGYTF. The CDR3 DNA reads TGTGCCAGCTCCGCGGGAGTGTTCTATGGCTACACCTTC.

This clone was counted between two and nine times. The V gene is TRBV15, the J gene TRBJ1-1, with D unresolved. The CDR3 runs to 15 residues. V lost 1 base, J lost 1 base, and 10 bases lay in between. Germline V lookup: CDR1 LNHNV, CDR2 YYDKDF (reference sequence). In DNA, the CDR3 is TGTGCCACCAGCAGAGCCAGCGACTGGAACACTGAAGCTTTCTTT. Its translation is CATSRASDWNTEAFF. Based on the CDR3 plus reference TRBV15 and TRBJ1-1, the full variable domain is DAMVIQNPRYQVTQFGKPVTLSCSQTLNHNVMYWYQQKSSQAPKLLFHYYDKDFNNEADTPDNFQSRRPNTSFCFLDIRSPGLGDTAMYLCATSRASDWNTEAFFGQGTRLTVV.

The chain recombines TRBV29-1 with TRBJ1-1, with no clear D. V lost 6 bases, J lost 4 bases, and 15 bases lay in between. Germline CDR1 reads SQVTM; CDR2 reads ANQGSEA. CDR3 length: 13 amino acids. This chain's CDR3 is CSVPSPSGTEAFF. The CDR3 DNA follows: TGCAGCGTGCCCTCTCCTTCGGGCACTGAAGCTTTCTTT.

The chain employs TRBV7-2 and TRBJ1-5, with 9 bases fitting TRBD1. The CDR3 length is 14 residues. From germline, CDR1 is SGHTA and CDR2 FQGNSA. V lost 1 base to trimming and J lost 5 bases; unmatched junction nucleotides: 0. The CDR3 bases are TGTGCCAGCAGCTTAGGGACAGGGGATCAGCCCCAGCATTTT. Its translation is CASSLGTGDQPQHF.

The table lists this clone with a count of one. The germline gene is not matched at one end of the junction; a read error may be the cause. The V and J genes are TRBV7-9 and TRBJ1-6, with a weak D call TRBD1 (5 bases). The CDR3 is made up of 16 amino acids. Germline V CDR1 and CDR2: SEHNR, FQNEAQ (reference sequence). The CDR3 DNA follows: TGTTCCAGCAGCTCAGCCGGGGGGTTCAACAATTCACCCCTCCACTTT. This gives the protein CSSSSAGGFNNSPLHF.

The genes are TRBV6-6 and TRBJ1-2; D call uncertain. Between the trimmed V and J ends, which lost 5 bases and 8 bases, there was a span of 18 bases. Germline values: CDR1 MNHNY, CDR2 SVGAGI (reference sequence). The CDR3 spans 14 residues. The CDR3 reads CASSVFVPGSGYTF. CDR3 nucleotides: TGTGCCAGCAGTGTCTTTGTGCCCGGGTCGGGCTACACCTTC.

This chain connects TRBV27 to TRBJ2-5, with TRBD2 matching 8 bases. CDR1 and CDR2 (germline): MNHEY, SMNVEV (reference sequence). V dropped 5 bases and J dropped 4; count of bases not matched to a gene: 6. The CDR3 extends over 14 amino acids. CDR3 in DNA: TGTGCCAGCAGTAGCGGGGGAGTCAGAGAGACCCAGTACTTC. Translating it yields CASSSGGVRETQYF.

The CDR3 protein is CASSLNSVTEAFF. Written as DNA, the CDR3 is TGTGCCAGCAGCTTAAATTCGGTCACTGAAGCTTTCTTT. The V gene is TRBV7-9, the J gene TRBJ1-1; D is ambiguous. The CDR3 length is 13 residues. Germline values: CDR1 SEHNR, CDR2 FQNEAQ (reference sequence). The ends were cut back, 2 bases at V and 4 bases at J, with 8 bases in the middle. The whole variable domain, remainder taken from reference TRBV7-9 and TRBJ1-1, is DTGVSQNPRHKITKRGQNVTFRCDPISEHNRLYWYRQTLGQGPEFLTYFQNEAQLEKSRLLSDRFSAERPKGSFSTLEIQRTEQGDSAMYLCASSLNSVTEAFFGQGTRLTVV.

The gene calls are TRBV12-5 and TRBJ2-2; 8 bases are shared with TRBD1. The CDR3 covers 14 residues. The germline gives CDR1 LGHNT, CDR2 FRNRAP. J gave up 4 bases and V 6 bases, and 4 bases lay outside the gene matches. CDR3: CASGKTGATGELFF. CDR3 sequence (DNA): TGTGCTAGTGGAAAGACAGGGGCCACCGGGGAGCTGTTTTTT.

The chain combines TRBV27 with TRBJ1-5, with D unresolved. V lost 1 base, J lost 6 bases, and 16 bases lay in between. There are 16 residues in the CDR3. Germline V lookup: CDR1 MNHEY, CDR2 SMNVEV (reference sequence). The CDR3 protein is CASSLLSPRSGQPQHF. The CDR3 nucleotides read TGTGCCAGCAGTTTATTAAGCCCCCGGAGTGGTCAGCCCCAGCATTTT.

The genes are TRBV5-1 and TRBJ1-5; D may be TRBD1 (5 bases). The V and J ends lost 2 bases and 1 base respectively, with 10 bases between them. In germline, CDR1 is SGHRS, CDR2 YFSETQ. There are 15 residues in the CDR3. This CDR3 is CASSFSGDSNQPQHF. CDR3 nucleotides: TGCGCCAGCAGCTTCTCGGGGGACAGCAATCAGCCCCAGCATTTT. The full variable domain, in which reference TRBV5-1 and TRBJ1-5 provide the parts outside the CDR3, is KAGVTQTPRYLIKTRGQQVTLSCSPISGHRSVSWYQQTPGQGLQFLFEYFSETQRNKGNFPGRFSGRQFSNSRSEMNVSTLELGDSALYLCASSFSGDSNQPQHFGDGTRLSIL.

The J gene is TRBJ2-7, the V gene TRBV10-1; 9 bases line up with TRBD1. The CDR3 has 15 amino acids. CDR1 WNHNN and CDR2 SYGVQD come from the germline V gene (reference sequence). The junction had 9 bases not matched to a gene; V was cut back by 6 bases and J by 3 bases. CDR3 sequence reads: CASRADRGFFYEQYF. In nucleotides, the CDR3 is TGCGCCAGCAGGGCGGACAGGGGATTTTTCTACGAGCAGTACTTC.

There are a few counts of this clone. This chain links TRBV12-5 with TRBJ2-2; 8 positions agree with TRBD2. The germline gives CDR1 LGHNT, CDR2 FRNRAP. The CDR3 runs 13 residues. The chain's CDR3 is CAGVAGTTGELFF. The CDR3 nucleotides read TGTGCCGGGGTAGCGGGGACCACCGGGGAGCTGTTTTTT.

CDR3 residues: CASSEGLAGVNEQFF. The CDR3 DNA sequence: TGTGCCAGCAGTGAGGGCCTAGCGGGGGTCAATGAGCAGTTCTTC. The chain recombines TRBV6-4 with TRBJ2-1; 10 bases map to TRBD2. This CDR3 region has 15 residues. Losses at the gene ends were 3 bases for V and 6 bases for J; bases not matched to a gene: 5. Per the germline V gene, CDR1 is MRHNA and CDR2 is SNTAGT.

This clone was observed a few times. V gene TRBV7-9 combines with J gene TRBJ1-5; D call uncertain. Looked up from germline, CDR1 is SEHNR and CDR2 is FQNEAQ (reference sequence). The CDR3 sequence is 10 residues long. Here the CDR3 reads CVFSNQPQHF. DNA of the CDR3: TGTGTATTTAGCAATCAGCCCCAGCATTTT.

The V gene is TRBV7-2, the J gene TRBJ2-1; D is perhaps TRBD2 (6 bases). The V and J ends lost 6 bases and 7 bases respectively, with 10 bases between them. Germline V CDR1 and CDR2: SGHTA, FQGNSA. CDR3 length equals 12 residues. CDR3 coding DNA: TGTGCCAGCAGTAATGGGGGGAATGAGCAGTTCTTC. This translates into CASSNGGNEQFF.

The J gene is TRBJ2-1, the V gene TRBV4-2; D is unresolved. Germline V gene sequence: CDR1 LGHNA, CDR2 YNFKEQ. V was clipped by 0 bases and J by 4 bases, with 10 bases between them. The CDR3 is 15 amino acids. CDR3 coding DNA: TGTGCCAGCAGCCAAGAAAGCGAGGTTTACAATGAGCAGTTCTTC. This gives the protein CASSQESEVYNEQFF.

V usage is TRBV2 and J usage is TRBJ1-6; D is perhaps TRBD1 (6 bases). The V gene's germline CDR1 is SNHLY and CDR2 FYNNEI. The CDR3 is 14 amino acids. V was trimmed by 4 bases and J by 10 bases, leaving 14 bases between them. This CDR3 is CASSVRQGPSPLHF. CDR3 nucleotides: TGTGCCAGCAGTGTTAGGCAGGGGCCATCACCCCTCCACTTT.

The DNA for the CDR3 is TGTGCCAGCAGCTTGCGTTACGGTGGCTACACCTTC. Translation: CASSLRYGGYTF. The gene calls are TRBV5-4 and TRBJ1-2; D not resolved. The germline gives CDR1 SGHNT, CDR2 YYREEE (reference sequence). Trimming stripped 1 base from V and 7 bases from J, with 8 bases between. The CDR3 loop spans 12 amino acids.

This sequence joins TRBV6-5 and TRBJ2-7; 7 bases fit TRBD1. With 4 bases clipped from V and 2 bases from J, the junction kept 2 bases outside the gene matches. This CDR3 is 13 amino acids long. Germline V gene sequence: CDR1 MNHEY, CDR2 SVGAGI. In nucleotides, the CDR3 is TGTGCCAGCAGTTGGGACAGTACCTACGAGCAGTACTTC. This translates into CASSWDSTYEQYF.

The genes are TRBV4-2 and TRBJ2-3; 9 bases align to TRBD2. V was clipped by 0 bases and J by 2 bases; unmatched bases: 6. This CDR3 region has 17 residues. CDR1 and CDR2 from the germline V gene are LGHNA and YNFKEQ. CDR3 in amino acids: CASSQDPLAGITDTQYF. DNA of the CDR3: TGTGCCAGCAGCCAAGATCCGCTAGCGGGGATCACAGATACGCAGTATTTT.

The genes are TRBV28 and TRBJ1-2, with TRBD1 as a possible D gene (6 bases). CDR1 MDHEN and CDR2 SYDVKM come from the germline V gene. V was trimmed by 6 bases and J by 2 bases, leaving 10 bases between them. The CDR3 consists of 13 residues. The CDR3 nucleotides are TGTGCCAGCAGCCTTGACAGGAACTATGGCTACACCTTC. This translates into CASSLDRNYGYTF.

The chain couples TRBV5-1 to TRBJ1-3, with a weak D call TRBD1 (6 bases). Trimming took 4 bases from V and 5 from J, leaving 16 bases between them. This CDR3 region has 15 residues. Germline CDR1 SGHRS, CDR2 YFSETQ. The CDR3 protein is CASSQDSFYRNTIYF. For the CDR3, the DNA is TGCGCCAGCAGCCAGGACAGCTTTTACAGAAACACCATATATTTT.

The J gene is TRBJ2-3, the V gene TRBV5-1; a weak D match, TRBD1 (6 bases). CDR3 length equals 15 residues. Germline loops: CDR1 SGHRS, CDR2 YFSETQ. V lost 7 bases, J lost 1 base, and 16 bases lay in between. CDR3 sequence: CASAWTASGTDTQYF. CDR3 nucleotide sequence: TGCGCCAGCGCTTGGACAGCCTCGGGCACAGATACGCAGTATTTT.

The chain links TRBV28 to TRBJ1-4, with a weak D call TRBD1 (6 bases). The CDR3 is 18 amino acids. CDR1 MDHEN and CDR2 SYDVKM come from the germline V gene. Trimming cost V 3 bases and J 0 bases, with 17 bases left between them. The CDR3 loop reads CASSFLGQQFSTNEKLFF. CDR3 in DNA: TGTGCCAGCAGTTTCCTAGGACAGCAATTCTCAACTAATGAAAAACTGTTTTTT.

This sequence joins TRBV7-9 and TRBJ2-7, with 11 nucleotides matching TRBD2. The CDR3 is 16 residues long. Looked up from germline, CDR1 is SEHNR and CDR2 is FQNEAQ (reference sequence). The V and J ends lost 1 base and 7 bases, in that order; junction bases with no gene match: 9. The CDR3 spells CASSLVGSGGATEQYF. The CDR3, as DNA: TGTGCCAGCAGCTTAGTCGGTAGCGGGGGGGCCACTGAGCAGTACTTC.

This clone was detected once. This sequence joins TRBV6-5 and TRBJ1-1, with TRBD1 matching 8 bases. V shed 6 bases and J 5 bases; nucleotides not matched to a gene: 8. Germline-derived CDR1 and CDR2 are MNHEY and SVGAGI. The CDR3 totals 14 residues. CDR3 loop: CASRAGGAGTEAFF. For the CDR3, the DNA is TGTGCCAGCAGGGCAGGGGGCGCAGGGACTGAAGCTTTCTTT.

This clone showed up just once. V usage is TRBV5-6 and J usage is TRBJ1-2; no clear D. Germline-derived CDR1 and CDR2 are SGHDT and YYEEEE. This CDR3 has 12 residues. Trimming took off 5 bases at V and 4 bases at J, with 9 bases between the two ends. The DNA for the CDR3 is TGTGCCAGCAGAAGAGAGTTCTATGGCTACACCTTC. It translates to CASRREFYGYTF.

V gene TRBV21-1 combines with J gene TRBJ2-7; the table's D call of TRBD1 was not tested on the DNA. TRBV21-1 is noted as a pseudogene. The CDR3 totals 14 residues. CDR3 residues: CASSPPTGTYEQYF. The CDR3 bases are TGTGCCAGCAGCCCCCCGACAGGAACCTACGAGCAGTACTTC.

This sequence joins TRBV5-4 and TRBJ2-1; the match to TRBD1 covers 9 bases. The V gene end was trimmed by 4 bases and the J gene end by 4 bases; junction bases not matched to a gene: 6. CDR3 length: 15 residues. CDR1 is SGHNT, CDR2 YYREEE, per germline (reference sequence). The CDR3 DNA sequence: TGTGCCAGCAGCAATCACAGGGGGCGGTACAATGAGCAGTTCTTC. Amino acid sequence: CASSNHRGRYNEQFF.

This rearrangement joins TRBV5-4 to TRBJ2-7; the D gene is possibly TRBD1 (6 bases). Germline CDR1 reads SGHNT; CDR2 reads YYREEE (reference sequence). Trimming removed 1 base at V and 2 bases at J, with 10 bases between. The CDR3 contains 14 residues. CDR3: CASSLMGATYEQYF. Written as DNA, the CDR3 is TGTGCCAGCAGCTTGATGGGGGCGACCTACGAGCAGTACTTC.